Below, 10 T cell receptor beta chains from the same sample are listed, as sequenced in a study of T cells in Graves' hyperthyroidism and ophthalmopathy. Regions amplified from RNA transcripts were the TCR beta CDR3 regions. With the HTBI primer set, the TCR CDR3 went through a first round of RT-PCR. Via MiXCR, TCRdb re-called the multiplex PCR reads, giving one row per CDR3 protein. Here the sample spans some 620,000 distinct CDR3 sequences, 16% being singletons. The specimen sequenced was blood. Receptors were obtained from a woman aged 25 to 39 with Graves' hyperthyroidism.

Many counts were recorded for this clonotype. Written as DNA, the CDR3 is TGTGCCAGCACCCCTGGGGGACAGGGGGCTATTCAGCCCCAGCATTTT. It translates to CASTPGGQGAIQPQHF. This sequence joins TRBV28 and TRBJ1-5; 12 nucleotides align to TRBD1. CDR1 and CDR2 (germline): MDHEN, SYDVKM. CDR3 size: 16 residues. V lost 7 bases, J lost 6 bases, and 10 bases stayed unmatched.

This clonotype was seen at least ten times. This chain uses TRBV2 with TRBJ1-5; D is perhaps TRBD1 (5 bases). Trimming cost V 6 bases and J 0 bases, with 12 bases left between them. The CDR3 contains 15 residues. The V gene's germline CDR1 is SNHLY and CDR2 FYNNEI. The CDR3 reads CASRRDANSNQPQHF. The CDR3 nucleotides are TGTGCCAGCAGGCGGGACGCTAATAGCAATCAGCCCCAGCATTTT. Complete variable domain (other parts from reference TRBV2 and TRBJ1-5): EPEVTQTPSHQVTQMGQEVILRCVPISNHLYFYWYRQILGQKVEFLVSFYNNEISEKSEIFDDQFSVERPDGSNFTLKIRSTKLEDSAMYFCASRRDANSNQPQHFGDGTRLSIL.

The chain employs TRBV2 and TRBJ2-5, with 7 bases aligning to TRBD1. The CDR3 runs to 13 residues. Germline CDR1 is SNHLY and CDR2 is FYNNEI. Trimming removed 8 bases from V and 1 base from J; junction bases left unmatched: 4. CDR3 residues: CASGTVFQETQYF. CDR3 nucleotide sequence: TGTGCCAGCGGGACAGTGTTCCAAGAGACCCAGTACTTC.

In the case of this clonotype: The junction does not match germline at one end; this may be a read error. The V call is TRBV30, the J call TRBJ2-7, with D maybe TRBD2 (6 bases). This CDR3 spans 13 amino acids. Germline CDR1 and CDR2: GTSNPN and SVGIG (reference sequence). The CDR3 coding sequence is TGTGCTTGGAGCCTCTCTAGCGATCGGGAGCAGTACTTC. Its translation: CAWSLSSDREQYF.

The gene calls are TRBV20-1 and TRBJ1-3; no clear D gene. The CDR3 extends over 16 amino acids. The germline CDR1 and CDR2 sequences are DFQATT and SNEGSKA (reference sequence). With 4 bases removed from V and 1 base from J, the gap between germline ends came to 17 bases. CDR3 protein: CSAKTVRWISGNTIYF. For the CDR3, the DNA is TGCAGTGCTAAAACAGTAAGATGGATATCTGGAAACACCATATATTTT.

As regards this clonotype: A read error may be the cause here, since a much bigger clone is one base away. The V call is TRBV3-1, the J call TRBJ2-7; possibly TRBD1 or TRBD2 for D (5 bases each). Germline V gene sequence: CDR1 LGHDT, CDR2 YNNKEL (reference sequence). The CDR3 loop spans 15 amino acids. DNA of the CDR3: TGTGCCAGCATCCAACCAGGGCACGGGGTCCACGAGCAGTACTTC. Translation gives CASIQPGHGVHEQYF.

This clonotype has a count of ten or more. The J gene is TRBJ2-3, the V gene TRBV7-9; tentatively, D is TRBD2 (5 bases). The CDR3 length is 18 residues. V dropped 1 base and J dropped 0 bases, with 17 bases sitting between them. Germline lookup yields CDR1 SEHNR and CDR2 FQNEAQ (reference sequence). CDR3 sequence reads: CASSLGSGGRRSTDTQYF. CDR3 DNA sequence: TGTGCCAGCAGCTTAGGTTCTGGAGGTCGGAGAAGCACAGATACGCAGTATTTT.

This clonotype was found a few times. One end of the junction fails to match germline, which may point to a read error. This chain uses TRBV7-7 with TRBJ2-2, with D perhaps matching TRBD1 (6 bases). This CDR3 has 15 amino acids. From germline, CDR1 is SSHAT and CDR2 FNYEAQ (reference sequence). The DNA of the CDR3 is TGTGCTAGCAGCATACAGGGTTGGGGCGCCGGGGAGCTGTTTTTT. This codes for CASSIQGWGAGELFF.

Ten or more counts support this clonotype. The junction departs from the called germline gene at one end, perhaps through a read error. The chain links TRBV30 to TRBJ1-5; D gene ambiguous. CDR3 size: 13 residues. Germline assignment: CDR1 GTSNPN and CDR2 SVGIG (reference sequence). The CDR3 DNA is TGTGCCTGGAGTTCAGGTAGCCATCAGCCCCAGCATTTT. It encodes CAWSSGSHQPQHF.

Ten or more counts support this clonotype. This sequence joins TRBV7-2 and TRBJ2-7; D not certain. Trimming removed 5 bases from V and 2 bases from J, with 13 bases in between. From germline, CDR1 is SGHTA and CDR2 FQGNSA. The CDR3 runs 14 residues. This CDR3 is CASSAHRGPYEQYF. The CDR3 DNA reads TGTGCCAGCAGCGCCCACAGAGGACCCTACGAGCAGTACTTC.